What follows describes a single T cell receptor (beta chain). The sample comes from a study of blood T cell repertoires in COVID-19. This CDR3 has 13 residues. Germline V gives CDR1 MNHNY, CDR2 SVGAGI (reference sequence). V lost 6 bases to trimming and J lost 4 bases, with 12 bases between them. Libraries were prepared by immunoSEQ multiplex PCR; TCRdb keeps only in-frame clonotypes and omits some of them. The data hold about 180,000 clones, with 75% to 85% observed a single time. The receptor's source is a human donor in a cohort sampled during active COVID-19. Sample: peripheral blood. The V call is TRBV6-6, the J call TRBJ1-1; D is perhaps TRBD1 (6 bases). The CDR3 nucleotides read TGTGCCAGCAGACCACAGGGAAGCACTGAAGCTTTCTTT. It specifies CASRPQGSTEAFF.